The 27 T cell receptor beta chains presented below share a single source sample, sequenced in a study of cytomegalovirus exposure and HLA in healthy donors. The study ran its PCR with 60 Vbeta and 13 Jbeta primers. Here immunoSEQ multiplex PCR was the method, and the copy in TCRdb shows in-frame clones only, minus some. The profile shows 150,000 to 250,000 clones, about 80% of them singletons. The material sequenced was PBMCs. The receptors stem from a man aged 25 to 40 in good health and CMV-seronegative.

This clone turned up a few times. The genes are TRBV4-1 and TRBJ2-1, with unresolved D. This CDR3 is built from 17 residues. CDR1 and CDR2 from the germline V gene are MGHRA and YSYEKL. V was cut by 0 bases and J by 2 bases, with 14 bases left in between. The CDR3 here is CASSQDNGRQTYNEQFF. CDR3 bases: TGCGCCAGCAGCCAAGATAATGGCAGGCAAACCTACAATGAGCAGTTCTTC.

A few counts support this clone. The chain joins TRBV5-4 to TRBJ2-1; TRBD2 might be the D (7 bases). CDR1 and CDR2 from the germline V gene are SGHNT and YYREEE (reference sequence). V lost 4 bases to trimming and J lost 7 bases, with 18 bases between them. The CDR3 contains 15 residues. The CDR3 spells CASSPFGGLMNEQFF. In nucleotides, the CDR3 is TGTGCCAGCAGCCCATTCGGGGGGCTCATGAATGAGCAGTTCTTC.

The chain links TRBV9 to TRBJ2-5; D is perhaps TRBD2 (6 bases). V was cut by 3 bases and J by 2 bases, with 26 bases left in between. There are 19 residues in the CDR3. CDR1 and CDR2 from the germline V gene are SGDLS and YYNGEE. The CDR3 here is CASSDSPAGRRELQETQYF. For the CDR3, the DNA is TGTGCCAGCAGCGACTCCCCGGCGGGGCGCAGAGAACTGCAAGAGACCCAGTACTTC.

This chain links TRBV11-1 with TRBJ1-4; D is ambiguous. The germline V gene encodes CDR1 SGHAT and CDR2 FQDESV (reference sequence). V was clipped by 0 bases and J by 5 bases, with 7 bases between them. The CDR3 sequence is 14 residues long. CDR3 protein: CASSLAGGNEKLFF. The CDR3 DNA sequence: TGTGCCAGCAGCTTAGCAGGAGGGAATGAAAAACTGTTTTTT. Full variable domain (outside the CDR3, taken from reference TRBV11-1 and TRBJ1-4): EAEVAQSPRYKITEKSQAVAFWCDPISGHATLYWYRQILGQGPELLVQFQDESVVDDSQLPKDRFSAERLKGVDSTLKIQPAELGDSAMYLCASSLAGGNEKLFFGSGTQLSVL.

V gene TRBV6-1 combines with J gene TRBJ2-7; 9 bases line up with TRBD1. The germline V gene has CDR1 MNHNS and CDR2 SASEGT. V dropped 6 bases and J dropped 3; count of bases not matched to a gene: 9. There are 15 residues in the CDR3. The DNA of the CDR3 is TGTGCCAGCAGCGATCCGACAGGGGGAGTCTACGAGCAGTACTTC. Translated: CASSDPTGGVYEQYF.

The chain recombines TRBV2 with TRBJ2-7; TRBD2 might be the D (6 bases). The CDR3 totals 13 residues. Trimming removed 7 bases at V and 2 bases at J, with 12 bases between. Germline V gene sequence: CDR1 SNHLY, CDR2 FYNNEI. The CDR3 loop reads CASIPGLTYEQYF. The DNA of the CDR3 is TGTGCCAGCATACCGGGACTGACCTACGAGCAGTACTTC.

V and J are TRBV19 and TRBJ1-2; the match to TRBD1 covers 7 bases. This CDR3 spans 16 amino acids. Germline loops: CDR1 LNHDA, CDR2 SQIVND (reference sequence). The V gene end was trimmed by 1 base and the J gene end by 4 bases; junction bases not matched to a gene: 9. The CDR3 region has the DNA TGTGCCAGTAGTATAGCCCGACAGGGTGACGGCTATGGCTACACCTTC. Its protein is CASSIARQGDGYGYTF.

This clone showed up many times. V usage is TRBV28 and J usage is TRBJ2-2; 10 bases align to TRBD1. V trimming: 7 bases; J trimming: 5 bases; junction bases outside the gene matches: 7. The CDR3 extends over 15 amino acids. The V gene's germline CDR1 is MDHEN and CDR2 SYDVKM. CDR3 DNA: TGTGCCAGCACCACCGGACAGGGGGAGACCGGGGAGCTGTTTTTT. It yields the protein CASTTGQGETGELFF.

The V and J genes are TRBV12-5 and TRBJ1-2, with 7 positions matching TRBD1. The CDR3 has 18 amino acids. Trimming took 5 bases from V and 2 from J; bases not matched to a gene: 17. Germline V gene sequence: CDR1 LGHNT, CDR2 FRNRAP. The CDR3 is CASGPPGTEAIMNYGYTF. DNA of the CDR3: TGTGCTAGTGGTCCCCCTGGGACAGAAGCAATAATGAACTATGGCTACACCTTC.

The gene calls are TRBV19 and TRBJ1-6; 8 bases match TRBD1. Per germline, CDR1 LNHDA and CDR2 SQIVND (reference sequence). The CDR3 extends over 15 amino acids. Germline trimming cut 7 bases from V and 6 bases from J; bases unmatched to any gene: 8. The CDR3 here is CASIATGAPNSPLHF. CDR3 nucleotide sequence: TGTGCCAGTATCGCGACAGGGGCCCCTAATTCACCCCTCCACTTT.

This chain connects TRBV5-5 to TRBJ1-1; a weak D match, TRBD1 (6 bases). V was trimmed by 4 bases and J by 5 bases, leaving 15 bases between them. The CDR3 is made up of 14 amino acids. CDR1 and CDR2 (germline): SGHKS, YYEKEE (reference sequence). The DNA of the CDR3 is TGTGCCAGCAGCAGTACAGGGTTCTGGACTGAAGCTTTCTTT. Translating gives CASSSTGFWTEAFF.

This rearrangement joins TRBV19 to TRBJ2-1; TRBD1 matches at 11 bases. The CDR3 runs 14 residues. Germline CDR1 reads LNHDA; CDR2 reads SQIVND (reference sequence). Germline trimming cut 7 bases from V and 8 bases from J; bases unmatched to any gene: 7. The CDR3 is CASNTWTGGYEQFF. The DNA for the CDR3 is TGTGCCAGTAACACATGGACAGGGGGCTATGAGCAGTTCTTC.

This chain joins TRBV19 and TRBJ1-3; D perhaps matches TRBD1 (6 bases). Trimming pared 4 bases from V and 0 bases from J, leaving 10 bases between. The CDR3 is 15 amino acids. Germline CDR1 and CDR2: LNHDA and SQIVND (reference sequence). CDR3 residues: CASSTKDSSGNTIYF. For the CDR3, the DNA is TGTGCCAGTAGTACAAAGGACAGCTCTGGAAACACCATATATTTT.

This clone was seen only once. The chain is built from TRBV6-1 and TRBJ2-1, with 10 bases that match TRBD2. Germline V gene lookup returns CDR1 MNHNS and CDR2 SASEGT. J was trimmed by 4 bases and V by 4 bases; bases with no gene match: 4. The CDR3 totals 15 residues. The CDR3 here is CASSVPSGSYNEQFF. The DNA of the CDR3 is TGTGCCAGCAGTGTACCTAGCGGGAGTTACAATGAGCAGTTCTTC.

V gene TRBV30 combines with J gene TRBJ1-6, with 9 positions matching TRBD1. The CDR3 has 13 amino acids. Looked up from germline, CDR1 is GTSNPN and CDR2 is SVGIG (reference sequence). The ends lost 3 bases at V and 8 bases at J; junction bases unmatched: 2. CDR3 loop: CAWRRTGDSPLHF. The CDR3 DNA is TGTGCCTGGAGACGGACAGGGGATTCACCCCTCCACTTT.

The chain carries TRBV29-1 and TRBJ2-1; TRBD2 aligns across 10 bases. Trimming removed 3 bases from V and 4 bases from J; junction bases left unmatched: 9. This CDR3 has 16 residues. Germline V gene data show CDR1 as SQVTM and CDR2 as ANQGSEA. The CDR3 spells CSVEGTSVGKYNEQFF. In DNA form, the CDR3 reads TGCAGCGTTGAGGGGACTAGCGTCGGGAAATACAATGAGCAGTTCTTC.

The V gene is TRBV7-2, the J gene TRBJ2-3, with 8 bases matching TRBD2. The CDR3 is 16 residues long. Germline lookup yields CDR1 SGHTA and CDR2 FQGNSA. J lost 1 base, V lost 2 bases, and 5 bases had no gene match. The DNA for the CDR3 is TGTGCCAGCAGCTTACGAGGGCGGGAGGGCACAGATACGCAGTATTTT. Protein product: CASSLRGREGTDTQYF.

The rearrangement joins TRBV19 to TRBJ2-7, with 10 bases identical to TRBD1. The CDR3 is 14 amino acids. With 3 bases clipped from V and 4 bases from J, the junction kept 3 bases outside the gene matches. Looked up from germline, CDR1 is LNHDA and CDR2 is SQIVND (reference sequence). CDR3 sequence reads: CASSIGGQGYEQYF. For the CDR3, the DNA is TGTGCCAGTAGTATCGGGGGACAGGGGTACGAGCAGTACTTC. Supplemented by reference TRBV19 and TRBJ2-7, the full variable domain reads DGGITQSPKYLFRKEGQNVTLSCEQNLNHDAMYWYRQDPGQGLRLIYYSQIVNDFQKGDIAEGYSVSREKKESFPLTVTSAQKNPTAFYLCASSIGGQGYEQYFGPGTRLTVT.

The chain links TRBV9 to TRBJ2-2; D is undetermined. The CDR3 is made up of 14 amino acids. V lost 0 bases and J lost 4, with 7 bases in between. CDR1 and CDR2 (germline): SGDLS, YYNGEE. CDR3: CASSVEIGTGELFF. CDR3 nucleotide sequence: TGTGCCAGCAGCGTAGAAATCGGCACCGGGGAGCTGTTTTTT.

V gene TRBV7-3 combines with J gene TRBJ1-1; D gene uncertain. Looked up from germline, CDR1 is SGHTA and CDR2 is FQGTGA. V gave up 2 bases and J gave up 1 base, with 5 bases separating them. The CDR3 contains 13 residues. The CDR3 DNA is TGTGCCAGCAGCTTAGTACAGAACACTGAAGCTTTCTTT. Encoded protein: CASSLVQNTEAFF.

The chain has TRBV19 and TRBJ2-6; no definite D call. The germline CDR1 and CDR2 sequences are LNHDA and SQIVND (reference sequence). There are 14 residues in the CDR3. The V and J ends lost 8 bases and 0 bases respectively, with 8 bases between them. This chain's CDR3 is CASLQTSGANVLTF. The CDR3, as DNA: TGTGCCAGTCTACAGACCTCTGGGGCCAACGTCCTGACTTTC.

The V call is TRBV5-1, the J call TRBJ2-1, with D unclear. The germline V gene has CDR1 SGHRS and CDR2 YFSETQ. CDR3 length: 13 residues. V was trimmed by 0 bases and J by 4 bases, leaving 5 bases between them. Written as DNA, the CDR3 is TGCGCCAGCAGCTTGGTCGGGTACAATGAGCAGTTCTTC. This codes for CASSLVGYNEQFF.

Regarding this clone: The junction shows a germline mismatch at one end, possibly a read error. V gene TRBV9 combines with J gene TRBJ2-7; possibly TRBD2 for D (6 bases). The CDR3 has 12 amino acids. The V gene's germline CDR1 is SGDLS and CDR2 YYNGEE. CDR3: CAGSVAGGEQYF. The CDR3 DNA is TGTGCCGGCAGCGTAGCCGGGGGCGAGCAGTACTTC.

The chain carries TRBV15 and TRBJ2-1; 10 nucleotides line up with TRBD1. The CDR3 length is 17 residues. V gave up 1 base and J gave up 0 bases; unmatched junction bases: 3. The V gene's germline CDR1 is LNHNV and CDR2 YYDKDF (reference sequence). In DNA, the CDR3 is TGTGCCACCAGCAGAGGGGACAGGGGCACCTCCTACAATGAGCAGTTCTTC. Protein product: CATSRGDRGTSYNEQFF.

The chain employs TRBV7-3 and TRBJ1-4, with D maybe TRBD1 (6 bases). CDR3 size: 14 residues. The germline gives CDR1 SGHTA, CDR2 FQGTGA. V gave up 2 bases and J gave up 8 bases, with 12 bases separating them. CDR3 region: CASSLLGAEEKLFF. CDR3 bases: TGTGCCAGCAGCTTATTGGGGGCGGAAGAAAAACTGTTTTTT.

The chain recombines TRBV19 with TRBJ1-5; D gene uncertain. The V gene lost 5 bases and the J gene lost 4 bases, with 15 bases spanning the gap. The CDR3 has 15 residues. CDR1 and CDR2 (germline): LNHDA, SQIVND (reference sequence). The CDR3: CASSQNSGSNQPQHF. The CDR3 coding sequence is TGTGCCAGTAGTCAGAATTCGGGTTCGAATCAGCCCCAGCATTTT.

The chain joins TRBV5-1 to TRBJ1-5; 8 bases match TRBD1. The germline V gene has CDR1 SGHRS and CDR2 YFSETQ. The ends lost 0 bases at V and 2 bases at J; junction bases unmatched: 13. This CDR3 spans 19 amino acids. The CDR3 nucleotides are TGCGCCAGCAGCTTGGGGGCTCGGGCAGGGGGCACCGGCAATCAGCCCCAGCATTTT. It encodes CASSLGARAGGTGNQPQHF.